This T cell receptor (beta chain) stems from a study of cytomegalovirus exposure and HLA in healthy donors. Study-wide context: Earlier results showed almost 120 million unique TCR beta sequences derived from some 180 million T cells. Study-level findings and limits: One variant, a missense change in DCLRE1C, was linked in a later analysis to TCR beta V- and J-gene trimming. High specificity and sensitivity for cytomegalovirus status were reported for the classifier.

Vbeta (60) and Jbeta (13) primers were used in the PCR. TCRdb keeps only in-frame clones here, not all; method: immunoSEQ multiplex PCR. Altogether roughly 150,000 clones are present, around 84% being singletons, with the ten largest covering 2.5% to 3%. Note on this clone: Antigen unknown.

The V gene lost 5 bases and the J gene lost 2 bases, with 13 bases spanning the gap. In germline, CDR1 is MNHEY, CDR2 SMNVEV (reference sequence). The CDR3 extends over 14 amino acids. The chain couples TRBV27 to TRBJ2-7; TRBD1 is a possible D gene (6 bases). This TCR was recovered from a man aged 25 to 45 in good health and CMV-seropositive. The specimen was PBMCs. The CDR3 DNA is TGTGCCAGCAGTATGACTCACAGGGCCTACGAGCAGTACGTC. It codes for CASSMTHRAYEQYV.